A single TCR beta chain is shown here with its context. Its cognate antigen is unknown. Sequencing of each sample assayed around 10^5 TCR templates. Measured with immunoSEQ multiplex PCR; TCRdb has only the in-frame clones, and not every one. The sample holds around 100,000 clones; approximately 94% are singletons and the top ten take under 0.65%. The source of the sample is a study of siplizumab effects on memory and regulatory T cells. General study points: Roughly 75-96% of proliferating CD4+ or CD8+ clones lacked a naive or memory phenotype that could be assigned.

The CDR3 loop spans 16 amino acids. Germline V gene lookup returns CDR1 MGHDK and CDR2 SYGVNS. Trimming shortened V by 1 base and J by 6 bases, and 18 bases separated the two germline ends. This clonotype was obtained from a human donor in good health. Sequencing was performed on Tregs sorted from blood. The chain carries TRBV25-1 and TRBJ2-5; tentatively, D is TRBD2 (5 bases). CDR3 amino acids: CASSEWSGIPRQTQYF. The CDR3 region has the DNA TGTGCCAGCAGTGAATGGTCCGGGATCCCACGGCAGACCCAGTACTTC. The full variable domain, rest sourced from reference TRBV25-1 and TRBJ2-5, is EADIYQTPRYLVIGTGKKITLECSQTMGHDKMYWYQQDPGMELHLIHYSYGVNSTEKGDLSSESTVSRIRTEHFPLTLESARPSHTSQYLCASSEWSGIPRQTQYFGPGTRLLVL.